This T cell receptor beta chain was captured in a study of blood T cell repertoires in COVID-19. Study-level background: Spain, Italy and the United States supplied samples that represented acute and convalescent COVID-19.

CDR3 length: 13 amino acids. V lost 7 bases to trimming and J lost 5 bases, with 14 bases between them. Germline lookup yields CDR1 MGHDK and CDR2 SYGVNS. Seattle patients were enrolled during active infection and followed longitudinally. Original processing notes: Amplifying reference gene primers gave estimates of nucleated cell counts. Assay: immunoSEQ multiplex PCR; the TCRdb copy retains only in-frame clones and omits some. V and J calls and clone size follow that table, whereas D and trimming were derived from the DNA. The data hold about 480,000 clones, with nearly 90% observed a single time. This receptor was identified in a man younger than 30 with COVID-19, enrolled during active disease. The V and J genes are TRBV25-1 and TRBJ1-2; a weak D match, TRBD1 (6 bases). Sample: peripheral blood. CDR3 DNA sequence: TGTGCCAGCACCGAACAGGGCGGTTATGGCTACACCTTC. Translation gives CASTEQGGYGYTF.